This paragraph reports one T cell receptor beta chain. With MiXCR, TCRdb called clones anew from the PCR reads. The sample records about 35,000 clones, around 20% being singletons. This record belongs to a study of metastatic and nonmetastatic thyroid tumors. The V gene's germline CDR1 is SGHRS and CDR2 YFSETQ. This CDR3 is 14 amino acids long. J was trimmed by 4 bases and V by 0 bases; bases with no gene match: 3. No treatment had been given to any patient before thyroid surgery. The rearrangement uses TRBV5-1 and TRBJ1-2; 7 nucleotides line up with TRBD1. The receptor comes from a female donor with papillary thyroid cancer or a benign thyroid nodule (not recorded which). Some clones in this sample may be carry-over from other donors' samples. Sequencing was performed on blood. As DNA, the CDR3 is TGCGCCAGCAGCTTGGGAGAGGGGGCCTATGGCTACACCTTC. It specifies CASSLGEGAYGYTF.